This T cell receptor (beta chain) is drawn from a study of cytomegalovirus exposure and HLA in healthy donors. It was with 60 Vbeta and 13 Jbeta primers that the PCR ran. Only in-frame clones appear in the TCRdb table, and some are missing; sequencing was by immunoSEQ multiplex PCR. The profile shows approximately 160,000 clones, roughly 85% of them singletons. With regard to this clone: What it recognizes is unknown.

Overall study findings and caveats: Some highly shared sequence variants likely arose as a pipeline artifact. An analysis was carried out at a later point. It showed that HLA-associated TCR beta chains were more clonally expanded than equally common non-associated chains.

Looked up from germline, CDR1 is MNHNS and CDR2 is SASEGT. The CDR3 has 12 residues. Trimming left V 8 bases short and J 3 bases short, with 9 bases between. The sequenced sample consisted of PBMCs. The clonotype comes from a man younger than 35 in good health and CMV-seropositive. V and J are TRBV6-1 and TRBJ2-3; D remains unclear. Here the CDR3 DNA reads TGTGCCAGCGGGCGTAGTACAGATACGCAGTATTTT. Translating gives CASGRSTDTQYF.